This TCR beta chain comes out of a study of Tregs in tolerant kidney transplant recipients. General study points: The small number of patients limits these findings pending further validation. Tregs expanded with activated donor B cells seemed most donor-specific.

The CDR3 covers 13 residues. Trimming cost V 2 bases and J 3 bases, with 7 bases left between them. Germline V gene sequence: CDR1 SGHVS, CDR2 FQNEAQ. To note about this clone: Its specificity is unknown.

The data were produced by immunoSEQ multiplex PCR, yet TCRdb's version contains in-frame clones alone and is incomplete. The profile shows about 94,000 clones, roughly 93% of them singletons. The rearrangement joins TRBV7-8 to TRBJ1-2, with D unclear. The clonotype comes from a human donor who received a combined kidney and bone marrow transplant. Sample: CD4+ T cells from blood, taken before the transplant. The CDR3 reads CASSLSGDYGYTF. The CDR3, as DNA: TGTGCCAGCAGCTTATCCGGGGACTATGGCTACACCTTC.